This entry lists 26 T cell receptor beta chains sequenced from one sample in a study of blood T cell repertoires in COVID-19. The repertoire was sequenced with immunoSEQ multiplex PCR; TCRdb's copy has only in-frame clones and lacks some. The table includes tens of thousands of clones, roughly 83% detected once. The sequencing input was peripheral blood. The receptors derive from a human donor in a cohort sampled during active COVID-19.

The chain has TRBV7-9 and TRBJ1-2; the D is unclear. There are 12 residues in the CDR3. The V gene lost 5 bases and the J gene lost 3 bases, with 7 bases spanning the gap. Germline V gene lookup returns CDR1 SEHNR and CDR2 FQNEAQ (reference sequence). In DNA form, the CDR3 reads TGTGCCAGCAGCGTGCGGGACTATGGCTACACCTTC. This sequence encodes CASSVRDYGYTF.

The chain is built from TRBV18 and TRBJ1-1; 7 bases align to TRBD1. Germline CDR1 reads KGHSH; CDR2 reads LQKENI. The CDR3 contains 16 residues. Trimming removed 0 bases from V and 1 base from J; junction bases left unmatched: 5. CDR3 DNA sequence: TGTGCCAGCTCACCACCGGCGTCAGGGGGGAACACTGAAGCTTTCTTT. Amino acid sequence: CASSPPASGGNTEAFF.

The CDR3 spells CASRGVEGTEAFF. Written as DNA, the CDR3 is TGTGCCAGCAGGGGTGTTGAGGGTACTGAAGCTTTCTTT. The J gene is TRBJ1-1, the V gene TRBV7-8; no firm D call. Germline CDR1 SGHVS, CDR2 FQNEAQ. The CDR3 spans 13 residues. V lost 6 bases to trimming and J lost 5 bases, with 13 bases between them.

This clone turned up a few times. The chain is built from TRBV3-1 (or the pseudogene TRBV3-2) and TRBJ2-2; a weak D match, TRBD2 (6 bases). V lost 1 base and J 1 base, leaving 16 bases between the germline ends. The CDR3 spans 18 residues. Germline lookup yields CDR1 LGHDT and CDR2 YNNKEL (reference sequence). CDR3 in amino acids: CASSQGSLLAKNTGELFF. The CDR3 DNA reads as TGTGCCAGCAGCCAAGGCTCTTTGCTAGCGAAGAACACCGGGGAGCTGTTTTTT.

V is TRBV6-2 or TRBV6-3 and J is TRBJ2-7; D is undetermined. This CDR3 has 16 residues. V lost 2 bases and J 2 bases, leaving 16 bases between the germline ends. Per germline, CDR1 MNHEY and CDR2 SVGEGT. CDR3 loop: CASSYPKTDETYEQYF. The CDR3 DNA is TGTGCCAGCAGTTACCCCAAGACTGATGAGACCTACGAGCAGTACTTC.

This chain links TRBV18 with TRBJ1-6; D possibly corresponds to TRBD1 (5 bases). There are 15 residues in the CDR3. V shed 4 bases and J shed 8 bases, with 15 bases lying between them. Germline assignment: CDR1 KGHSH and CDR2 LQKENI. The CDR3 here is CASSRGESLHSPLHF. DNA for the CDR3: TGTGCCAGCTCACGGGGGGAATCTCTTCATTCACCCCTCCACTTT. Full variable domain (missing parts from reference TRBV18 and TRBJ1-6): NAGVMQNPRHLVRRRGQEARLRCSPMKGHSHVYWYRQLPEEGLKFMVYLQKENIIDESGMPKERFSAEFPKEGPSILRIQQVVRGDSAAYFCASSRGESLHSPLHFGNGTRLTVT.

The V call is TRBV4-3, the J call TRBJ2-1, with 8 bases matching TRBD2. Per the germline V gene, CDR1 is LGHNA and CDR2 is YSLEER. The CDR3 contains 16 residues. V was pared by 0 bases and J by 8 bases, with 9 bases of the junction left unmatched. CDR3 sequence reads: CASSQDGAGGFYEQFF. The CDR3 nucleotides read TGCGCCAGCAGCCAAGACGGGGCGGGGGGATTCTATGAGCAGTTCTTC.

V is TRBV5-8 and J is TRBJ2-5; weak D call: TRBD2 (5 bases). CDR1 and CDR2 (germline): SGHTS, YDEGEE. V lost 4 bases to trimming and J lost 3 bases, with 28 bases between them. The CDR3 length is 19 residues. CDR3 protein: CASSPRRIKIQAGKETQYF. CDR3 nucleotides: TGTGCCAGCAGCCCTCGGCGGATCAAAATTCAGGCCGGGAAAGAGACCCAGTACTTC. Full variable domain (outside the CDR3, taken from reference TRBV5-8 and TRBJ2-5): EAGVTQSPTHLIKTRGQQATLRCSPISGHTSVYWYQQALGLGLQFLLWYDEGEERNRGNFPPRFSGRQFPNYSSELNVNALELEDSALYLCASSPRRIKIQAGKETQYFGPGTRLLVL.

The J gene is TRBJ1-3, the V gene TRBV3-1 (or the pseudogene TRBV3-2), with TRBD1 as a possible D gene (6 bases). This CDR3 has 16 residues. Between the trimmed V and J ends, which lost 1 base and 0 bases, there was a span of 10 bases. Germline lookup yields CDR1 LGHDT and CDR2 YNNKEL (reference sequence). The DNA for the CDR3 is TGTGCCAGCAGCCAAGCGGGACACGGCTCTGGAAACACCATATATTTT. Encoded protein: CASSQAGHGSGNTIYF.

This clone was seen once. The V and J genes are TRBV30 and TRBJ2-1; D may be TRBD1 (6 bases). This CDR3 is 12 amino acids long. V lost 2 bases, J lost 7 bases, and 9 bases lay in between. Germline V gene sequence: CDR1 GTSNPN, CDR2 SVGIG (reference sequence). Here the CDR3 DNA reads TGTGCCTGGAGTTGGACAGAGAATGAGCAGTTCTTC. This gives the protein CAWSWTENEQFF.

The chain employs TRBV7-6 and TRBJ1-1, with D tentatively TRBD1 (5 bases). The germline gives CDR1 SGHVS, CDR2 FNYEAQ. Trimming took off 5 bases at V and 1 base at J, with 11 bases between the two ends. The CDR3 contains 14 residues. The CDR3 bases are TGTGCCAGCAGCCAATTTACAGGGAACACTGAAGCTTTCTTT. This gives the protein CASSQFTGNTEAFF.

The chain is built from TRBV30 and TRBJ1-2, with a possible D match to TRBD1 (6 bases). This CDR3 region has 12 residues. Germline CDR1 GTSNPN, CDR2 SVGIG (reference sequence). Trimming stripped 0 bases from V and 7 bases from J, with 9 bases between. CDR3 sequence: CAWSVEGVGYTF. CDR3 nucleotide sequence: TGTGCCTGGAGTGTAGAGGGGGTTGGCTACACCTTC. Drawing the rest from reference TRBV30 and TRBJ1-2, the complete variable domain is SQTIHQWPATLVQPVGSPLSLECTVEGTSNPNLYWYRQAAGRGLQLLFYSVGIGQISSEVPQNLSASRPQDRQFILSSKKLLLSDSGFYLCAWSVEGVGYTFGSGTRLTVV.

The chain recombines TRBV5-1 with TRBJ2-7; 7 bases line up with TRBD1. This CDR3 region has 15 residues. Germline values: CDR1 SGHRS, CDR2 YFSETQ. The junction had 14 bases not matched to a gene; V was cut back by 4 bases and J by 7 bases. CDR3 protein: CASSLRDSKAGEQYF. CDR3 coding DNA: TGCGCCAGCAGCCTCCGGGACAGTAAAGCTGGGGAGCAGTACTTC.

V and J are TRBV7-8 and TRBJ2-1; 10 bases map to TRBD2. The CDR3 has 17 residues. With 2 bases clipped from V and 9 bases from J, the junction kept 13 bases outside the gene matches. Germline assignment: CDR1 SGHVS and CDR2 FQNEAQ. CDR3 sequence (DNA): TGTGCCAGCAGCTTAAGCGCGACGCAGCGGGGGGGCTTTGAGCAGTTCTTC. It codes for CASSLSATQRGGFEQFF.

There are a few counts of this clone. The chain uses TRBV19 and TRBJ1-1; D gene ambiguous. This CDR3 has 13 amino acids. Germline assignment: CDR1 LNHDA and CDR2 SQIVND (reference sequence). The ends were cut back, 5 bases at V and 0 bases at J, with 7 bases in the middle. The CDR3 sequence: CASSDTMNTEAFF. In nucleotides, the CDR3 is TGTGCCAGTAGTGACACGATGAACACTGAAGCTTTCTTT.

This rearrangement joins TRBV10-3 to TRBJ1-4, with D possibly being TRBD1 (6 bases). The CDR3 covers 16 residues. V lost 2 bases and J lost 8, with 18 bases in between. Per germline, CDR1 ENHRY and CDR2 SYGVKD. This chain's CDR3 is CAISETGNGDPEKLFF. CDR3 DNA: TGTGCCATCAGTGAGACAGGGAACGGTGATCCGGAAAAACTGTTTTTT.

This clone was recorded only once. The chain couples TRBV6-5 to TRBJ2-3; 9 bases line up with TRBD1. The CDR3 has 13 amino acids. Trimming cost V 6 bases and J 5 bases; bases outside gene matches: 3. Germline values: CDR1 MNHEY, CDR2 SVGAGI. CDR3 sequence (DNA): TGTGCCAGCAGAACAGGGGGCATAGATACGCAGTATTTT. It encodes CASRTGGIDTQYF.

The chain employs TRBV12-3 or TRBV12-4 and TRBJ2-5; 7 positions match TRBD1. V lost 5 bases to trimming and J lost 3 bases; unmatched junction nucleotides: 3. The CDR3 consists of 13 residues. The CDR3 DNA reads TGTGCCAGCAGTCTCGACAGGGAAGAGACCCAGTACTTC. It is translated as CASSLDREETQYF.

The chain couples TRBV30 to TRBJ1-2; D is uncertain. CDR1 GTSNPN and CDR2 SVGIG come from the germline V gene (reference sequence). The CDR3 is 12 amino acids. The V end lost 4 bases, the J end lost 6 bases, and 12 bases lay between the germline ends. The CDR3 loop is CAWNRGQHGYTF. Written as DNA, the CDR3 is TGTGCCTGGAATCGAGGGCAACATGGCTACACCTTC.

The sample holds one count of this clone. CDR3 bases: TGTGCCAGCAGTTACTCGGGACTCGCCAACACTGAAGCTTTCTTT. Translation gives CASSYSGLANTEAFF. The V and J genes are TRBV6-5 and TRBJ1-1, with D tentatively TRBD1 (5 bases). Germline CDR1 reads MNHEY; CDR2 reads SVGAGI. CDR3 length: 15 amino acids. V was cut by 0 bases and J by 2 bases, with 10 bases left in between.

J is TRBJ2-7 and V is TRBV30; possible D gene TRBD1, 6 bases. The CDR3 is made up of 15 amino acids. CDR1 is GTSNPN, CDR2 SVGIG, per germline (reference sequence). V shed 0 bases and J shed 5 bases, with 17 bases lying between them. The CDR3 reads CAWSVRAGESNEQYF. The CDR3 DNA follows: TGTGCCTGGAGTGTACGGGCAGGGGAAAGTAACGAGCAGTACTTC.

This clone was counted a few times. This rearrangement joins TRBV5-1 to TRBJ2-1; a weak D match, TRBD2 (5 bases). CDR3 length: 15 residues. The V end lost 0 bases, the J end lost 0 bases, and 7 bases lay between the germline ends. Per germline, CDR1 SGHRS and CDR2 YFSETQ. The CDR3 region is CASSLASSSYNEQFF. In DNA, the CDR3 is TGCGCCAGCAGCTTGGCTAGCAGCTCCTACAATGAGCAGTTCTTC. Full variable domain (remainder filled in from reference TRBV5-1 and TRBJ2-1): KAGVTQTPRYLIKTRGQQVTLSCSPISGHRSVSWYQQTPGQGLQFLFEYFSETQRNKGNFPGRFSGRQFSNSRSEMNVSTLELGDSALYLCASSLASSSYNEQFFGPGTRLTVL.

The chain carries TRBV15 and TRBJ2-3; D is undetermined. Germline lookup yields CDR1 LNHNV and CDR2 YYDKDF (reference sequence). V lost 1 base and J 2 bases, leaving 4 bases between the germline ends. This CDR3 has 13 residues. The CDR3 here is CATSRAYTDTQYF. CDR3 DNA sequence: TGTGCCACCAGCAGAGCCTACACAGATACGCAGTATTTT.

The CDR3 protein is CAISEATEGKQFF. DNA for the CDR3: TGTGCCATCAGCGAGGCGACAGAAGGCAAGCAGTTCTTC. The J gene is TRBJ2-1, the V gene TRBV10-3; possible D gene TRBD1, 5 bases. Germline V CDR1 and CDR2: ENHRY, SYGVKD. The CDR3 consists of 13 residues. V lost 6 bases to trimming and J lost 11 bases, with 17 bases between them.

The genes are TRBV3-1 (or the pseudogene TRBV3-2) and TRBJ2-5; D perhaps matches TRBD1 (6 bases). Trimming pared 4 bases from V and 5 bases from J, leaving 11 bases between. CDR1 and CDR2 from the germline V gene are LGHDT and YNNKEL (reference sequence). The CDR3 covers 13 residues. CDR3 nucleotide sequence: TGTGCCAGCAGCCCCCCCCAGGGGGAGACCCAGTACTTC. Its translation is CASSPPQGETQYF.

The chain carries TRBV6-4 and TRBJ1-1, with D perhaps matching TRBD1 (6 bases). Trimming removed 2 bases at V and 5 bases at J, with 9 bases between. The V gene's germline CDR1 is MRHNA and CDR2 SNTAGT. The CDR3 runs 13 residues. Written as DNA, the CDR3 is TGTGCCAGCAGTGACGAAGGGGGAACTGAAGCTTTCTTT. Its protein product is CASSDEGGTEAFF.